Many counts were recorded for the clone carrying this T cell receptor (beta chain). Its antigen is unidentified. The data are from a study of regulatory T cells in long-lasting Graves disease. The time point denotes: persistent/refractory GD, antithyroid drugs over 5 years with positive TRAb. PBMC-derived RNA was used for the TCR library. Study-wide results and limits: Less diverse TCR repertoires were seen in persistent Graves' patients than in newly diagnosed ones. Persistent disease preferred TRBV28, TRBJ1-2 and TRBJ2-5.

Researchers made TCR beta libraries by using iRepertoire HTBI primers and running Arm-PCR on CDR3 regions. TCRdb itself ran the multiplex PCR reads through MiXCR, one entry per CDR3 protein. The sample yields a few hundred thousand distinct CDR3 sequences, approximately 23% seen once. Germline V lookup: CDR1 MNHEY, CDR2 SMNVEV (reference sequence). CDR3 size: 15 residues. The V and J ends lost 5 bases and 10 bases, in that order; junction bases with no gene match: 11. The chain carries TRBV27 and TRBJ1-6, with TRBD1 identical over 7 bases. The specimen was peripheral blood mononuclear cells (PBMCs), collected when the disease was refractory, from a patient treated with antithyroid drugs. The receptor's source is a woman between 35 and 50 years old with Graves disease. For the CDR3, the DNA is TGTGCCAGCAGTACGGGACAGACGCCAGGGTCACCCCTCCACTTT. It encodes CASSTGQTPGSPLHF.